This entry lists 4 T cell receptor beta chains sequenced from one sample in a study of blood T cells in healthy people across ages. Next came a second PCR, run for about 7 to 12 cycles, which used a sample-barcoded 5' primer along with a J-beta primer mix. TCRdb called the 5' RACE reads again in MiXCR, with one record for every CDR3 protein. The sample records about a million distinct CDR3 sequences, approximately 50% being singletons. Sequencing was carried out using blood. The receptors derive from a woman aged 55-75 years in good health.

The CDR3 region is CASSFGRPSLDYGYTF. The DNA for the CDR3 is TGTGCCAGCAGTTTCGGCAGACCGTCCCTCGACTATGGCTACACCTTC. The chain carries TRBV28 and TRBJ1-2, with no clear D. The length of the CDR3 is 16 residues. Germline V gene lookup returns CDR1 MDHEN and CDR2 SYDVKM. V lost 3 bases and J lost 3, with 17 bases in between.

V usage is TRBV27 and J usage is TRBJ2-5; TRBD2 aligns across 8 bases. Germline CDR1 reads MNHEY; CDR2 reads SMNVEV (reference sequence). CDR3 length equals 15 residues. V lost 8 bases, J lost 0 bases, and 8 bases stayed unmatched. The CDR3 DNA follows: TGTGCCAGCTCCAGCGGGAGACAGTACCAAGAGACCCAGTACTTC. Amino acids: CASSSGRQYQETQYF.

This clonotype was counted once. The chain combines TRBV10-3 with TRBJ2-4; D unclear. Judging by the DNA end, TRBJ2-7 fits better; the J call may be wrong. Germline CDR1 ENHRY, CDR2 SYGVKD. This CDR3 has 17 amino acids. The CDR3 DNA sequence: TGTGCCATCAGTGAGTCAAAAGTCGGCATCTCGGCCTACGAGCAGTACTTC. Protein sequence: CAISESKVGISAYEQYF.

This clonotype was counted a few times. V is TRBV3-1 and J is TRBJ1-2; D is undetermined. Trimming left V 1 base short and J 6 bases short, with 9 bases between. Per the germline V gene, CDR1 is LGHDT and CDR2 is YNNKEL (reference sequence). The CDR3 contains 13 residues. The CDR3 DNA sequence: TGTGCCAGCAGCCAAGGGCTTGGGGATGGCTACACCTTC. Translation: CASSQGLGDGYTF.